These 25 T cell receptor beta chains originate from one sample sequenced in a study. Assay: immunoSEQ multiplex PCR; the TCRdb copy retains only in-frame clones and omits some. The top ten clones hold around 10% of a sample with under 55,000 clones, approximately 95% of them seen once. Sequencing was done on a sample of PBMCs. These receptors were obtained from a man in his forties with rheumatoid arthritis.

The chain couples TRBV3-1 (or the pseudogene TRBV3-2) to TRBJ1-5; D might be TRBD1 (6 bases). Between the trimmed V and J ends, which lost 1 base and 6 bases, there was a span of 13 bases. Germline V lookup: CDR1 LGHDT, CDR2 YNNKEL (reference sequence). The CDR3 totals 15 residues. CDR3 protein: CASSQGGRGIQPQHF. The CDR3 DNA reads as TGTGCCAGCAGCCAAGGGGGGAGGGGGATTCAGCCCCAGCATTTT.

The chain has TRBV6-5 and TRBJ2-1; possible D gene TRBD2, 6 bases. The CDR3 totals 16 residues. Germline V gene sequence: CDR1 MNHEY, CDR2 SVGAGI. V was cut by 3 bases and J by 1 base, with 13 bases left in between. This CDR3 reads CASSYSEAGSYNEQFF. The CDR3 DNA follows: TGTGCCAGCAGTTATAGTGAGGCGGGGTCCTACAATGAGCAGTTCTTC.

Written as DNA, the CDR3 is TGTGCCAGCAGTCCTCAGGGGGCGGCTGAAGCTTTCTTT. It encodes CASSPQGAAEAFF. V gene TRBV6-5 combines with J gene TRBJ1-1; 8 bases align to TRBD1. Germline values: CDR1 MNHEY, CDR2 SVGAGI. The CDR3 spans 13 residues. V lost 5 bases, J lost 6 bases, and 5 bases stayed unmatched.

The rearrangement links TRBV2 to TRBJ2-5, with 7 bases fitting TRBD1. The ends lost 11 bases at V and 1 base at J; junction bases unmatched: 7. Germline values: CDR1 SNHLY, CDR2 FYNNEI. The CDR3 runs 13 residues. The CDR3 region is CAGWGQPQETQYF. CDR3 bases: TGTGCCGGATGGGGACAGCCCCAAGAGACCCAGTACTTC.

J is TRBJ2-1 and V is TRBV11-3, with 11 positions matching TRBD1. CDR1 and CDR2 (germline): SGHNT, YENEEA. Trimming at V came to 5 bases and at J to 7 bases, leaving 7 bases not matched to a gene. The CDR3 runs to 15 residues. The CDR3 DNA follows: TGTGCCAGCAGCCTCCGAGGGACAGGGGGGAATGAGCAGTTCTTC. Translated: CASSLRGTGGNEQFF.

The V and J genes are TRBV6-5 and TRBJ1-3, with 8 bases lining up with TRBD1. Germline V CDR1 and CDR2: MNHEY, SVGAGI. The CDR3 is made up of 15 amino acids. After removal of 6 bases from V and 4 bases from J, the junction contained 8 bases not matched to a gene. The CDR3 DNA sequence: TGTGCCAGCAGCCGTCAGGGGGCAAAAGGAAACACCATATATTTT. Amino acid sequence: CASSRQGAKGNTIYF.

The chain employs TRBV28 and TRBJ2-3; 8 bases fit TRBD2. Germline V CDR1 and CDR2: MDHEN, SYDVKM. The CDR3 loop spans 16 amino acids. V shed 1 base, J shed 4 bases, and the junction held 7 bases outside the gene matches. CDR3 loop: CASSLSPGRDPDTQYF. The DNA of the CDR3 is TGTGCCAGCAGTTTATCCCCCGGGAGGGACCCAGATACGCAGTATTTT.

This sequence joins TRBV2 and TRBJ1-2; D uncertain. V was cut by 6 bases and J by 1 base, with 6 bases left in between. CDR1 and CDR2 (germline): SNHLY, FYNNEI. This CDR3 contains 12 residues. Here the CDR3 DNA reads TGTGCCAGCAGGGGCGATAACTATGGCTACACCTTC. This gives the protein CASRGDNYGYTF.

The chain joins TRBV7-9 to TRBJ2-7; either TRBD1 or TRBD2 may supply D (6 bases each). V lost 5 bases and J lost 1, with 15 bases in between. CDR1 is SEHNR and CDR2 is FQNEAQ in the germline V gene (reference sequence). The CDR3 loop spans 15 amino acids. The CDR3 DNA reads TGTGCCAGCAGCCCAAGAACGGGGGCTTCCTACGAGCAGTACTTC. Protein product: CASSPRTGASYEQYF.

The chain is built from TRBV14 and TRBJ2-3, with TRBD2 as a possible D gene (6 bases). The length of the CDR3 is 14 residues. CDR1 is SGHDN and CDR2 is FVKESK in the germline V gene. V lost 2 bases and J 4 bases, leaving 10 bases between the germline ends. This CDR3 is CASSQQTSADTQYF. CDR3 DNA sequence: TGTGCCAGCAGCCAACAGACTAGTGCAGATACGCAGTATTTT.

V usage is TRBV27 and J usage is TRBJ2-7; D ambiguous. The ends were cut back, 2 bases at V and 6 bases at J, with 11 bases in the middle. Germline assignment: CDR1 MNHEY and CDR2 SMNVEV (reference sequence). The CDR3 has 13 residues. In nucleotides, the CDR3 is TGTGCCAGCAGTTTAGGCTACACCAGCGAGCAGTACTTC. Translated, it gives CASSLGYTSEQYF.

This chain connects TRBV19 to TRBJ2-4; 9 bases match TRBD2. After removal of 4 bases from V and 1 base from J, the junction contained 8 bases not matched to a gene. The CDR3 loop spans 17 amino acids. Germline assignment: CDR1 LNHDA and CDR2 SQIVND (reference sequence). CDR3 residues: CASSTRGGTSAKNIQYF. In DNA, the CDR3 is TGTGCCAGTAGTACCAGGGGGGGGACTAGCGCCAAAAACATTCAGTACTTC. The whole variable domain, remainder taken from reference TRBV19 and TRBJ2-4, is DGGITQSPKYLFRKEGQNVTLSCEQNLNHDAMYWYRQDPGQGLRLIYYSQIVNDFQKGDIAEGYSVSREKKESFPLTVTSAQKNPTAFYLCASSTRGGTSAKNIQYFGAGTRLSVL.

The chain is built from TRBV28 and TRBJ1-2; 9 nucleotides align to TRBD1. This CDR3 has 15 residues. Germline V gives CDR1 MDHEN, CDR2 SYDVKM. V trimming: 7 bases; J trimming: 1 base; junction bases outside the gene matches: 7. The CDR3: CASIRQGGVNYGYTF. For the CDR3, the DNA is TGTGCCAGCATCCGACAGGGGGGAGTTAACTATGGCTACACCTTC.

CDR3 loop: CASRKETSSDGELFF. In nucleotides, the CDR3 is TGTGCCAGCAGAAAGGAGACATCCTCGGACGGGGAGCTGTTTTTT. The chain combines TRBV2 with TRBJ2-2, with D hard to call. Germline values: CDR1 SNHLY, CDR2 FYNNEI. The CDR3 is 15 amino acids. V was shortened by 6 bases and J by 7 bases, with 18 bases between the two germline ends.

This rearrangement joins TRBV19 to TRBJ2-7, with 7 nucleotides matching TRBD2. CDR3 length: 12 residues. The V and J ends lost 6 bases and 6 bases, in that order; junction bases with no gene match: 5. CDR1 is LNHDA, CDR2 SQIVND, per germline (reference sequence). The CDR3 region is CASSLGGTEQYF. In nucleotides, the CDR3 is TGTGCCAGTAGCCTGGGAGGGACCGAGCAGTACTTC.

The chain joins TRBV5-6 to TRBJ2-1; the D is unclear. The CDR3 has 13 residues. V lost 2 bases to trimming and J lost 4 bases, with 7 bases between them. Germline V gene sequence: CDR1 SGHDT, CDR2 YYEEEE. The CDR3 sequence: CASSFGGYNEQFF. CDR3 nucleotides: TGTGCCAGCAGCTTCGGCGGTTACAATGAGCAGTTCTTC.

The V gene is TRBV19, the J gene TRBJ1-5; 8 bases match TRBD1. The CDR3 sequence is 16 residues long. The V gene end was trimmed by 1 base and the J gene end by 6 bases; junction bases not matched to a gene: 8. Germline-derived CDR1 and CDR2 are LNHDA and SQIVND (reference sequence). CDR3 loop: CASSIAPGGAGQPQHF. CDR3 sequence (DNA): TGTGCCAGTAGTATAGCACCAGGGGGCGCCGGTCAGCCCCAGCATTTT.

V gene TRBV29-1 combines with J gene TRBJ1-2; 9 bases are a match to TRBD1. From germline, CDR1 is SQVTM and CDR2 ANQGSEA. This CDR3 is built from 13 residues. V shed 6 bases, J shed 2 bases, and the junction held 4 bases outside the gene matches. DNA for the CDR3: TGCAGCGTCTTCGGGACAGGGAACTATGGCTACACCTTC. Translated, it gives CSVFGTGNYGYTF.

As DNA, the CDR3 is TGTGCCAGCAACCTCGCGGGACCGTGGTTGGGGAACACTGAAGCTTTCTTT. Encoded protein: CASNLAGPWLGNTEAFF. The chain joins TRBV13 to TRBJ1-1, with a possible D match to TRBD1 (5 bases). The CDR3 has 17 residues. The germline gives CDR1 PRHDT, CDR2 FYEKMQ (reference sequence). V was trimmed by 7 bases and J by 1 base, leaving 22 bases between them.

The V call is TRBV27, the J call TRBJ1-1, with TRBD1 as a possible D gene (6 bases). CDR1 is MNHEY and CDR2 is SMNVEV in the germline V gene (reference sequence). This CDR3 spans 14 amino acids. The V end lost 8 bases, the J end lost 5 bases, and 18 bases lay between the germline ends. The CDR3 here is CASSFIGGRTEAFF. For the CDR3, the DNA is TGTGCCAGCTCCTTTATCGGGGGGCGGACTGAAGCTTTCTTT.

The chain joins TRBV19 to TRBJ2-3; the match to TRBD2 covers 7 bases. V shed 6 bases, J shed 4 bases, and the junction held 7 bases outside the gene matches. Germline values: CDR1 LNHDA, CDR2 SQIVND (reference sequence). The CDR3 covers 14 residues. The CDR3 DNA is TGTGCCAGTAGGTCTGGACTAGTAGCAGATACGCAGTATTTT. Encoded protein: CASRSGLVADTQYF.

V usage is TRBV3-1 (or the pseudogene TRBV3-2) and J usage is TRBJ1-4, with no clear D. Germline CDR1 is LGHDT and CDR2 is YNNKEL (reference sequence). Deletions cut 0 bases from V and 11 bases from J, with 16 bases between. This CDR3 has 15 amino acids. This CDR3 reads CASSQDGVGWSKLFF. CDR3 sequence (DNA): TGTGCCAGCAGCCAAGATGGCGTAGGTTGGTCGAAACTGTTTTTT.

The J gene is TRBJ1-5, the V gene TRBV3-1 (or the pseudogene TRBV3-2); the D is unclear. Trimming took off 1 base at V and 7 bases at J, with 11 bases between the two ends. The CDR3 loop spans 14 amino acids. Germline V gene sequence: CDR1 LGHDT, CDR2 YNNKEL (reference sequence). In DNA, the CDR3 is TGTGCCAGCAGCCAAGGGCAGTTCGGGCAGCCCCAGCATTTT. Translated, it gives CASSQGQFGQPQHF.

This chain uses TRBV10-3 with TRBJ2-7; D is unclear. With 2 bases removed from V and 5 bases from J, the gap between germline ends came to 22 bases. The CDR3 is 17 residues long. CDR1 and CDR2 from the germline V gene are ENHRY and SYGVKD. The CDR3, as DNA: TGTGCCATCAGTGAGGATCGTCTAGGCCAGTCTTTCCACGAGCAGTACTTC. Translation: CAISEDRLGQSFHEQYF.

The gene calls are TRBV7-3 and TRBJ1-2, with 11 bases lining up with TRBD1. CDR3 length equals 19 residues. CDR1 and CDR2 from the germline V gene are SGHTA and FQGTGA. J gave up 0 bases and V 5 bases, and 14 bases lay outside the gene matches. CDR3 in DNA: TGTGCCAGCAGCCCTCAGCCCCCGGGACAGGGGGGAACTAACTATGGCTACACCTTC. This gives the protein CASSPQPPGQGGTNYGYTF.